This T cell receptor (beta chain) stems from a study of glioma-infiltrating T cells. Study-wide results and limits: Tissue and blood shared very few CDR3 sequences. Non-neoplastic patients had below-expected tissue-blood divergence, while all gliomas exceeded expectation.

For this clonotype: Its antigen is unidentified.

The germline CDR1 and CDR2 sequences are LNHDA and SQIVND (reference sequence). CDR3 length: 17 amino acids. Trimming at V came to 3 bases and at J to 2 bases, leaving 6 bases not matched to a gene. TCR alpha and beta CDR3 regions were amplified from RNA using iRepertoire nested multiplex PCR. One entry per CDR3 protein results from TCRdb running MiXCR on the multiplex PCR reads. The sample gives about 210,000 distinct CDR3 sequences, roughly a third of which show up once; 20% to 25% is in the top ten. J is TRBJ2-3 and V is TRBV19, with TRBD2 matching 12 bases. Sequencing input: glioma tissue, nonneoplastic brain tissue, or PBMCs (not recorded which). The clonotype was recovered from a human donor with low-grade glioma or glioblastoma, undergoing nonglioma brain surgery, or in good health (not recorded which). CDR3 DNA: TGTGCCAGTAGTATGCCTAGCGGGAGGGCCGTCACAGATACGCAGTATTTT. Its protein product is CASSMPSGRAVTDTQYF.